Below are 29 T cell receptor beta chains sequenced from a single sample in a study of blood T cell repertoires in COVID-19. Clones were read by immunoSEQ multiplex PCR, and TCRdb kept only the in-frame ones, dropping some. The repertoire holds roughly 100,000 clones, with 71% as singletons. The sequencing sample was made of peripheral blood. The receptors here all came from a human donor with acute or convalescent COVID-19. The donor label of this sample is uncertain.

V is TRBV7-2 and J is TRBJ1-1; 10 bases are shared with TRBD1. V lost 5 bases, J lost 3 bases, and 3 bases stayed unmatched. CDR1 and CDR2 from the germline V gene are SGHTA and FQGNSA. This CDR3 has 14 residues. The CDR3 here is CASSLGQGYTEAFF. CDR3 DNA sequence: TGTGCCAGCAGCCTGGGACAGGGGTACACTGAAGCTTTCTTT.

V and J are TRBV15 and TRBJ2-7, with 9 bases fitting TRBD2. The V gene's germline CDR1 is LNHNV and CDR2 YYDKDF (reference sequence). The CDR3 is made up of 14 amino acids. Trimming took 9 bases from V and 4 from J; bases not matched to a gene: 10. CDR3 DNA: TGTGCCACTACTCGGGGAGCGGGGGGTTACGAGCAGTACGTC. Translated, it gives CATTRGAGGYEQYV.

The chain joins TRBV19 to TRBJ1-1; 11 bases agree with TRBD1. Germline lookup yields CDR1 LNHDA and CDR2 SQIVND (reference sequence). V lost 5 bases and J lost 1; bases outside the gene matches: 9. The CDR3 covers 17 residues. The chain's CDR3 is CASSATGTGGRNTEAFF. Here the CDR3 DNA reads TGTGCCAGTAGTGCAACCGGGACAGGGGGGCGGAACACTGAAGCTTTCTTT.

The rearrangement joins TRBV11-3 to TRBJ1-5; D unclear. Germline CDR1 SGHNT, CDR2 YENEEA. This CDR3 region has 11 residues. Trimming shortened V by 5 bases and J by 8 bases, and 7 bases separated the two germline ends. The CDR3 reads CASSPCKPQHF. The CDR3 region has the DNA TGTGCCAGCAGCCCCTGTAAGCCCCAGCATTTT.

This sequence joins TRBV13 and TRBJ1-4; TRBD1 matches 7 bases. Germline CDR1 and CDR2: PRHDT and FYEKMQ (reference sequence). The CDR3 spans 15 residues. Germline trimming cut 5 bases from V and 6 bases from J; bases unmatched to any gene: 9. CDR3 protein: CASSIQQGRYEKLFF. CDR3 DNA sequence: TGTGCCAGCAGCATTCAACAGGGGAGATATGAAAAACTGTTTTTT.

The chain combines TRBV28 with TRBJ2-2, with TRBD2 identical over 9 bases. This CDR3 comprises 13 residues. V was pared by 10 bases and J by 5 bases, with 5 bases of the junction left unmatched. Germline V gives CDR1 MDHEN, CDR2 SYDVKM. CDR3 bases: TGTGCCACCCGGACTAGCGAGACCGGGGAGCTGTTTTTT. Its protein is CATRTSETGELFF.

For the CDR3, the DNA is TGTGCCAGCAGCAACTATCGACAGGGTATCCACCCGAGGGAAAAACTGTTTTTT. As protein: CASSNYRQGIHPREKLFF. This chain joins TRBV7-8 and TRBJ1-4, with 7 nucleotides matching TRBD1. J gave up 8 bases and V 5 bases, and 20 bases lay outside the gene matches. Looked up from germline, CDR1 is SGHVS and CDR2 is FQNEAQ. CDR3 length: 18 residues.

V usage is TRBV12-3 or TRBV12-4 and J usage is TRBJ2-5, with D possibly matching TRBD1 (6 bases). This CDR3 is 13 amino acids long. Trimming removed 5 bases from V and 1 base from J, with 8 bases in between. CDR3 region: CASSGTTQETQYF. In DNA, the CDR3 is TGTGCCAGCAGTGGGACAACCCAAGAGACCCAGTACTTC.

The chain is built from TRBV7-2 and TRBJ1-3; D uncertain. The CDR3 extends over 14 amino acids. V dropped 5 bases and J dropped 0 bases, with 8 bases sitting between them. Germline loops: CDR1 SGHTA, CDR2 FQGNSA. The CDR3, as DNA: TGTGCCAGCAGCCGGAGCCTCTCTGGAAACACCATATATTTT. Its protein is CASSRSLSGNTIYF.

The rearrangement uses TRBV19 and TRBJ1-2; D not certain. V was cut by 6 bases and J by 4 bases, with 12 bases left in between. CDR3 length equals 13 residues. Germline V gene sequence: CDR1 LNHDA, CDR2 SQIVND (reference sequence). The DNA of the CDR3 is TGTGCCAGTAGCCCAGGAGGAGGCTATGGCTACACCTTC. This encodes CASSPGGGYGYTF.

This clone was found a few times. The sample contains more than one DNA sequence encoding this CDR3. The J gene is TRBJ2-3, the V gene TRBV5-4; D may be TRBD2 (7 bases). The length of the CDR3 is 16 residues. V gave up 0 bases and J gave up 0 bases, with 11 bases separating them. CDR1 and CDR2 (germline): SGHNT, YYREEE (reference sequence). This chain's CDR3 is CASSLGTGGSTDTQYF. CDR3 nucleotide sequence: TGTGCCAGCAGCTTGGGTACGGGGGGCAGCACAGATACGCAGTATTTT. Drawing the rest from reference TRBV5-4 and TRBJ2-3, the complete variable domain is ETGVTQSPTHLIKTRGQQVTLRCSSQSGHNTVSWYQQALGQGPQFIFQYYREEENGRGNFPPRFSGLQFPNYSSELNVNALELDDSALYLCASSLGTGGSTDTQYFGPGTRLTVL.

The gene calls are TRBV3-1 (or the pseudogene TRBV3-2) and TRBJ2-1, with unresolved D. This CDR3 is 11 amino acids long. The V end was cut by 7 bases, the J end by 4 bases, with 5 bases between. Per germline, CDR1 LGHDT and CDR2 YNNKEL (reference sequence). CDR3: CASKAYNEQFF. The CDR3 DNA is TGTGCCAGCAAAGCATACAATGAGCAGTTCTTC.

The chain recombines TRBV28 with TRBJ1-1; 10 bases align to TRBD1. Looked up from germline, CDR1 is MDHEN and CDR2 is SYDVKM. CDR3 length: 13 amino acids. The V segment lost 4 bases and the J segment 9 bases; nucleotides outside the gene matches: 5. CDR3 DNA sequence: TGTGCCAGCAGTTCCTGGGGACAGGGGAAAGCTTTCTTT. Amino acid sequence: CASSSWGQGKAFF.

Only one count was recorded for this clone. The rearrangement joins TRBV5-6 to TRBJ2-7; the D gene is possibly TRBD1 (6 bases). CDR3 size: 16 residues. Trimming removed 0 bases from V and 3 bases from J, with 16 bases in between. From germline, CDR1 is SGHDT and CDR2 YYEEEE. The CDR3 here is CASSLGTGSTHYEQYF. The CDR3 DNA follows: TGTGCCAGCAGCTTGGGTACAGGGTCTACCCACTACGAGCAGTACTTC. The variable domain in full, completed from reference TRBV5-6 and TRBJ2-7, reads DAGVTQSPTHLIKTRGQQVTLRCSPKSGHDTVSWYQQALGQGPQFIFQYYEEEERQRGNFPDRFSGHQFPNYSSELNVNALLLGDSALYLCASSLGTGSTHYEQYFGPGTRLTVT.

This chain joins TRBV11-2 and TRBJ1-4, with 7 bases that match TRBD1. Germline trimming cut 3 bases from V and 8 bases from J; bases unmatched to any gene: 9. Germline values: CDR1 SGHAT, CDR2 FQNNGV. This CDR3 has 15 residues. CDR3 sequence: CASSLTGRLGEKLFF. The CDR3 DNA sequence: TGTGCCAGCAGCTTGACAGGGCGCTTGGGAGAAAAACTGTTTTTT.

The rearrangement uses TRBV24-1 and TRBJ2-1; 8 nucleotides agree with TRBD2. Germline V gene data show CDR1 as KGHDR and CDR2 as SFDVKD. V was clipped by 5 bases and J by 6 bases; unmatched bases: 5. This CDR3 region has 14 residues. The CDR3 spells CATSGVAGSNEQFF. CDR3 DNA: TGTGCCACCAGTGGGGTAGCGGGGAGCAATGAGCAGTTCTTC.

The rearrangement links TRBV18 to TRBJ1-1, with TRBD1 identical over 8 bases. This CDR3 is 17 amino acids long. Per germline, CDR1 KGHSH and CDR2 LQKENI. V lost 1 base, J lost 5 bases, and 12 bases stayed unmatched. CDR3 sequence reads: CASSPLSSGQGWTEAFF. In DNA, the CDR3 is TGTGCCAGCTCACCACTTTCTTCCGGACAGGGCTGGACTGAAGCTTTCTTT.

This clone was seen more than once but under ten times. The chain carries TRBV5-1 and TRBJ1-2; D is possibly TRBD1 (5 bases). CDR1 is SGHRS, CDR2 YFSETQ, per germline. V was clipped by 4 bases and J by 5 bases, with 12 bases between them. The CDR3 length is 13 residues. CDR3 sequence reads: CASSTGTRYGYTF. CDR3 DNA: TGCGCCAGCAGCACGGGGACTCGGTATGGCTACACCTTC.

This clone was observed once. The chain's CDR3 is CASSIPLRSGSSYNEQFF. CDR3 in DNA: TGTGCCAGCAGTATTCCTCTTCGCTCGGGGAGCTCCTACAATGAGCAGTTCTTC. This chain links TRBV2 with TRBJ2-1; D perhaps matches TRBD2 (5 bases). This CDR3 region has 18 residues. The germline V gene encodes CDR1 SNHLY and CDR2 FYNNEI. Trimming stripped 5 bases from V and 0 bases from J, with 20 bases between.

V is TRBV30 and J is TRBJ1-3; TRBD1 matches 8 bases. The germline gives CDR1 GTSNPN, CDR2 SVGIG (reference sequence). V was clipped by 0 bases and J by 0 bases; unmatched bases: 7. This CDR3 comprises 17 residues. CDR3 DNA sequence: TGTGCCTGGAGTGTCGGGACAGGCCACAGCTCTGGAAACACCATATATTTT. Encoded protein: CAWSVGTGHSSGNTIYF.

The V and J genes are TRBV14 and TRBJ2-1, with D unresolved. Germline V gene lookup returns CDR1 SGHDN and CDR2 FVKESK. Trimming took 5 bases from V and 10 from J, leaving 12 bases between them. This CDR3 region has 12 residues. CDR3 loop: CASSVRQAEQFF. In nucleotides, the CDR3 is TGTGCCAGCAGCGTCCGCCAGGCAGAGCAGTTCTTC.

The chain uses TRBV27 and TRBJ2-3; the match to TRBD2 covers 7 bases. Germline values: CDR1 MNHEY, CDR2 SMNVEV (reference sequence). Germline trimming cut 2 bases from V and 8 bases from J; bases unmatched to any gene: 10. The CDR3 has 15 residues. CDR3 protein: CASSLVPSGAGTQYF. For the CDR3, the DNA is TGTGCCAGCAGTTTAGTCCCTAGCGGCGCAGGTACGCAGTATTTT.

The J gene is TRBJ2-1, the V gene TRBV4-1, with a weak D call TRBD1 (6 bases). V lost 2 bases to trimming and J lost 8 bases, with 13 bases between them. The CDR3 loop spans 14 amino acids. The V gene's germline CDR1 is MGHRA and CDR2 YSYEKL. The CDR3 nucleotides read TGCGCCAGCAGCCAAAGGCGACAGGTGGATGAGCAGTTCTTC. Its protein product is CASSQRRQVDEQFF.

The chain combines TRBV27 with TRBJ2-7; 9 nucleotides match TRBD1. V shed 2 bases, J shed 7 bases, and the junction held 6 bases outside the gene matches. Germline V gene lookup returns CDR1 MNHEY and CDR2 SMNVEV (reference sequence). The CDR3 extends over 14 amino acids. This chain's CDR3 is CASSLTHRGQEQYF. DNA of the CDR3: TGTGCCAGCAGTTTAACCCACAGGGGGCAGGAGCAGTACTTC.

The genes are TRBV5-1 and TRBJ2-3; 10 nucleotides align to TRBD2. The CDR3 length is 20 residues. V lost 4 bases to trimming and J lost 4 bases; unmatched junction nucleotides: 21. Germline V gives CDR1 SGHRS, CDR2 YFSETQ. The DNA of the CDR3 is TGCGCCAGCAGCGGACCTCTTTTTGAACCTCTAGCGGGGGTAGCAGATACGCAGTATTTT. It codes for CASSGPLFEPLAGVADTQYF. The complete variable domain, with remaining parts taken from reference TRBV5-1 and TRBJ2-3, reads KAGVTQTPRYLIKTRGQQVTLSCSPISGHRSVSWYQQTPGQGLQFLFEYFSETQRNKGNFPGRFSGRQFSNSRSEMNVSTLELGDSALYLCASSGPLFEPLAGVADTQYFGPGTRLTVL.

The gene calls are TRBV3-1 (or the pseudogene TRBV3-2) and TRBJ2-3; D gene ambiguous. Germline CDR1 is LGHDT and CDR2 is YNNKEL (reference sequence). The CDR3 totals 13 residues. V was pared by 1 base and J by 6 bases, with 8 bases between. CDR3 nucleotides: TGTGCCAGCAGCCAAGGACTGTGGGATACGCAGTATTTT. Its translation is CASSQGLWDTQYF.

The V call is TRBV4-1, the J call TRBJ2-1; TRBD1 aligns across 10 bases. From germline, CDR1 is MGHRA and CDR2 YSYEKL. The CDR3 covers 14 residues. Trimming at V came to 3 bases and at J to 6 bases, leaving 2 bases not matched to a gene. The CDR3 sequence: CASSHGTGANEQFF. CDR3 nucleotides: TGCGCCAGCAGCCACGGGACAGGGGCCAATGAGCAGTTCTTC.

Only a few counts were recorded for this clone. The rearrangement uses TRBV10-3 and TRBJ1-1; TRBD1 matches at 12 bases. This CDR3 spans 16 amino acids. With V trimmed by 6 bases and J by 1 base, 6 bases remained unmatched. The V gene's germline CDR1 is ENHRY and CDR2 SYGVKD. This CDR3 reads CAIRPGQGAGNTEAFF. CDR3 DNA sequence: TGTGCCATCAGGCCGGGACAGGGGGCCGGGAACACTGAAGCTTTCTTT.

This sequence joins TRBV11-1 and TRBJ2-2; possibly TRBD1 for D (5 bases). Germline loops: CDR1 SGHAT, CDR2 FQDESV (reference sequence). Trimming shortened V by 5 bases and J by 1 base, and 14 bases separated the two germline ends. The CDR3 consists of 16 residues. The DNA for the CDR3 is TGTGCCAGCAGCCGGATAGGGCAGGGGAACACCGGGGAGCTGTTTTTT. This codes for CASSRIGQGNTGELFF.